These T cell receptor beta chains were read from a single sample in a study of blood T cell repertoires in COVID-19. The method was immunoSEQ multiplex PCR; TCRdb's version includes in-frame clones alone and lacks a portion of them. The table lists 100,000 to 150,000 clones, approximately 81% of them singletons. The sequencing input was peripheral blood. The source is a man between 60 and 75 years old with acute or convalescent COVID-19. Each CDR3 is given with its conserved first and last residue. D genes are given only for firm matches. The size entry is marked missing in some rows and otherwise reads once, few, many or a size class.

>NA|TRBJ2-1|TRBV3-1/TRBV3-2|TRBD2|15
TGTGCCAGCAGCCAGCAATTCGGACTAGCGGGAGGGCAGTTCTTC
CASSQQFGLAGGQFF
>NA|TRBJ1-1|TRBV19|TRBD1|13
TGTGCCAGTAGAAGACAGGGGGTTACTGAAGCTTTCTTT
CASRRQGVTEAFF
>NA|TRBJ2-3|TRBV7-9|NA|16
TGTGCCAGCAGCTCCACCGCACGGGGATGGACAGATACGCAGTATTTT
CASSSTARGWTDTQYF
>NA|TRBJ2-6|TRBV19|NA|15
TGTGCCAGTAGTAAGGGGGTAGACTCGGCCAACGTCCTGACTTTC
CASSKGVDSANVLTF
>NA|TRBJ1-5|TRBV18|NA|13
TGTGCCAGCTCACCCTCAACAGATCAGCCCCAGCATTTT
CASSPSTDQPQHF
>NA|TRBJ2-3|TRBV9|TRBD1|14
TGTGCCAGCAGTAAGACAGGGGTCACAGATACGCAGTATTTT
CASSKTGVTDTQYF
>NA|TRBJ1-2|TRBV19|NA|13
TGTGCCAGTAGTATAGGAGTTAACTATGGCTACACCTTC
CASSIGVNYGYTF
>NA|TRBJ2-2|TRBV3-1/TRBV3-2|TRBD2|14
TGTGCCGTCGGGGGGACCCAGGTCACCGGGGAGCTGTTTTTT
CAVGGTQVTGELFF
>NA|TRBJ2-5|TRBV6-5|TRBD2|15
TGTGCCAGCAGTTACGGGGCGGGAGGGCCAGAGACCCAGTACTTC
CASSYGAGGPETQYF
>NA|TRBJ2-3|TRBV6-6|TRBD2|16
TGTGCCTCCTCCCAGCGGGGGGGCCGAGCTGCAGATACGCAGTATTTT
CASSQRGGRAADTQYF
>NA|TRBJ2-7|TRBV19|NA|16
TGTGCCAGTAGTATAGAGACAGGCGCCAGCTCCTACGAGCAGTACTTC
CASSIETGASSYEQYF
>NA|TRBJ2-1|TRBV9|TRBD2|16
TGTGCCAGCAGCCCCAGACTAGCGGACGACTACAATGAGCAGTTCTTC
CASSPRLADDYNEQFF
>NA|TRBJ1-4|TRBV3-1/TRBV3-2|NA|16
TGTGCCAGCAGCCAAGCGTCACAGGGCATGACTGAAAAACTGTTTTTT
CASSQASQGMTEKLFF
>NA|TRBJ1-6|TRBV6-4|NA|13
TGTGCCAGCAGTGTCAACATTAATTCACCCCTCCACTTT
CASSVNINSPLHF
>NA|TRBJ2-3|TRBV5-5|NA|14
TGTGCCAGCAGCTCCGAGCCCTTCACAGATACGCAGTATTTT
CASSSEPFTDTQYF
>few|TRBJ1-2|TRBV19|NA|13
TGTGCCAGTAGTATGATGCAGGGTGCTGGCTACACCTTC
CASSMMQGAGYTF
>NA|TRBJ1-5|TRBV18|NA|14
TGTGCCAGCTCACCATGGACGGGGTCAACGCCCCAGCATTTT
CASSPWTGSTPQHF
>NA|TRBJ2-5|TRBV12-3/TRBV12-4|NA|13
TGTGCCAGCAGTTTGGGGAGGCGGGAGACCCAGTACTTC
CASSLGRRETQYF
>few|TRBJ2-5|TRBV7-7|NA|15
TGTGCCAGCAGCTTAGTAGGAGACAGTCAAGAGACCCAGTACTTC
CASSLVGDSQETQYF
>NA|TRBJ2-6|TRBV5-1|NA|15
TGCGCCAGCAGCCGTAGCGGCTCTGGGGCCAACGTCCTGACTTTC
CASSRSGSGANVLTF
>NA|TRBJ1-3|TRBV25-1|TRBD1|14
TGTGCCAGCAGTGGACAGGGATTTGGAAACACCATATATTTT
CASSGQGFGNTIYF
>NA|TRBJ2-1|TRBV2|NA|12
TGTGCCAGCAGTGAGAGCTACAATGAGCAGTTCTTC
CASSESYNEQFF
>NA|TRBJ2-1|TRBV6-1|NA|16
TGTGCCAGCAGTGATCCAAGGGGAAAGTCCGGTGGTGAGCAGTTCTTC
CASSDPRGKSGGEQFF
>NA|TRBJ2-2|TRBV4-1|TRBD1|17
TGCGCCAGCAGCCAACCTACAGGGGACGCGAACACCGGGGAGCTGTTTTTT
CASSQPTGDANTGELFF
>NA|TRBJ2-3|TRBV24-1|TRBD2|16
TGTGCCACCAGTGACCGACTAGCGGGAGTGTTAGATACGCAGTATTTT
CATSDRLAGVLDTQYF
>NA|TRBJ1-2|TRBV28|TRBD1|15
TGTGCCAGCCAAAGACGACCGGGACAGATTAATGGCTACACCTTC
CASQRRPGQINGYTF
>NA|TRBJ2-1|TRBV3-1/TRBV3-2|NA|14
TGTGCCAGCAGCCAAGGACAACCCTACAATGAGCAGTTCTTC
CASSQGQPYNEQFF
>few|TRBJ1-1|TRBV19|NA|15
TGTGCCAGTAGTATAGCGGGGGTTAAGGACACTGAAGCTTTCTTT
CASSIAGVKDTEAFF
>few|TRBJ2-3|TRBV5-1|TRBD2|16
TGCGCCAGCAGCTTGATGGCGGGGGTGACGGGAGATACGCAGTATTTT
CASSLMAGVTGDTQYF
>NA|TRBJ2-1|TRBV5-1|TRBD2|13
TGCGCCAGCAGCTTGTTGGCGGGAGGTGAGCAGTTCTTC
CASSLLAGGEQFF
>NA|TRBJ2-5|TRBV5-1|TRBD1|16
TGCGCCAGCAGCCTGGACGGGACAGAGGCTTGGGAGACCCAGTACTTC
CASSLDGTEAWETQYF
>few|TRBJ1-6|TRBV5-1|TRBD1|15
TGCGCCAGCAGTAGAGACAGGGGAGATAATTCACCCCTCCACTTT
CASSRDRGDNSPLHF
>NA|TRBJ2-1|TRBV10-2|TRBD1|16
TGCGCCAGCAGGATCCCCGGGACAGGGGCGGTTAATGAGCAGTTCTTC
CASRIPGTGAVNEQFF
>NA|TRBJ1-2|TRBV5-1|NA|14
TGCGCCAGCAGCTTGCCAGGGGAATTCCGGGGCTACACCTTC
CASSLPGEFRGYTF
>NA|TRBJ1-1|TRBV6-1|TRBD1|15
TGTGCCAGCAGTGAAATAACGACAGGGGGACCTGAAGCTTTCTTT
CASSEITTGGPEAFF
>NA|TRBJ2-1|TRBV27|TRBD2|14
TGTGCCAGCTCATTGAGCGGGAGAGGGAATGAGCAGTTCTTC
CASSLSGRGNEQFF
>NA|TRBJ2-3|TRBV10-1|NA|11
TGCGCCAGCAGTGCGACAGATACGCAGTATTTT
CASSATDTQYF
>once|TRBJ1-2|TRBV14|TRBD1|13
TGTGCCAGCAGCCAAGGACAGGGCTTTGGCTACACCTTC
CASSQGQGFGYTF
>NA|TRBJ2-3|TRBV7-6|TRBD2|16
TGTGCCAGCAGCTTGGGGACTAGCGGGTTGTCAGATACGCAGTATTTT
CASSLGTSGLSDTQYF
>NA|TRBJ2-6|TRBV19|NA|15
TGTGCCAGTAGTCCCAGGGGCCAGGGGGCCAACGTCCTGACTTTC
CASSPRGQGANVLTF
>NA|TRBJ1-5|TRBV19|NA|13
TGTGCCAGTAGTCAGGACAAGAATCAGCCCCAGCATTTT
CASSQDKNQPQHF